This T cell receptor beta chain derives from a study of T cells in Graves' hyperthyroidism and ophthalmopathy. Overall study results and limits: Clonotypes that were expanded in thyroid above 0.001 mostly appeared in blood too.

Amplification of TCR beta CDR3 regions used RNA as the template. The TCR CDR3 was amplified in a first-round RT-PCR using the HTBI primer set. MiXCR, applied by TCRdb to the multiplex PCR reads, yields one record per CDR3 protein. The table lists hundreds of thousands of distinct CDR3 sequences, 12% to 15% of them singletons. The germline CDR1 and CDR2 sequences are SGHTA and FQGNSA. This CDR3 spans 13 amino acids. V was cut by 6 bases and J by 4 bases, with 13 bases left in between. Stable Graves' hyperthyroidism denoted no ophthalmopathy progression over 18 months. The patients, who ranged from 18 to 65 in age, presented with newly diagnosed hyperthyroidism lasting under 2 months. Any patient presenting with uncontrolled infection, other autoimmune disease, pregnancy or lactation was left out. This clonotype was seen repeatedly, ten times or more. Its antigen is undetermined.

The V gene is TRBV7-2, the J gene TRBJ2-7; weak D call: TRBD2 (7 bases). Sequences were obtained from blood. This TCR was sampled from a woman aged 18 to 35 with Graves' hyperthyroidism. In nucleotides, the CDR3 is TGTGCCAGCAGAGGGGGGGTAAATTACGAGCAGTACTTC. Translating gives CASRGGVNYEQYF.